This T cell receptor beta chain was documented in a study of cytomegalovirus exposure and HLA in healthy donors. Study-level findings and limits: CMV serostatus was the sole immune exposure data available.

About this clone: Its antigen is as yet unknown.

CDR1 is WNHNN and CDR2 is SYGVQD in the germline V gene (reference sequence). V was clipped by 10 bases and J by 0 bases, with 22 bases between them. The length of the CDR3 is 17 residues. Primers: 60 Vbeta forward and 13 Jbeta reverse. Assay: immunoSEQ multiplex PCR; the TCRdb copy retains only in-frame clones and omits some. The table for this sample gives roughly 120,000 clones. This TCR was recovered from a man in his forties in good health and CMV-seropositive. This chain joins TRBV10-1 and TRBJ1-5; maybe TRBD1 (5 bases). Input material: PBMCs. The CDR3 spells CATRIDRKFYSNQPQHF. DNA of the CDR3: TGCGCCACCCGGATCGACAGAAAGTTCTATAGCAATCAGCCCCAGCATTTT.